This TCR beta chain was identified during a study of regulatory T cells in long-lasting Graves disease. Study as a whole: Newly diagnosed Graves' patients had under 3 months of antithyroid drugs. Findings and caveats of the study: TCR diversity was lower in persistent Graves' patients (versus newly diagnosed ones).

This clonotype was seen ten or more times. As yet, its antigen is unknown. Time point meaning: newly diagnosed GD, antithyroid drugs for less than 3 months. The authors made the TCR library using RNA they extracted from PBMCs. Per the germline V gene, CDR1 is SEHNR and CDR2 is FQNEAQ (reference sequence). The germline V and J ends were trimmed by 4 bases and 6 bases, with 15 bases remaining between them. The CDR3 runs to 14 residues. CDR3-region Arm-PCR and iRepertoire HTBI primers produced the TCR beta libraries. TCRdb recomputed calls from the multiplex PCR reads with MiXCR, one row per CDR3 protein. The table includes hundreds of thousands of distinct CDR3 sequences, roughly 15% detected once. These same records also appear under a second study, on T cells in Graves' hyperthyroidism and ophthalmopathy. That paper adds: Clinical symptoms, serum thyroxine, TRAb, thyroid ultrasound and orbital computed tomography informed diagnoses.

The genes are TRBV7-9 and TRBJ1-1, with D possibly TRBD1 on 5 matching bases. This TCR came from a woman aged 25 to 39 with Graves disease. This specimen consisted of peripheral blood mononuclear cells (PBMCs), obtained at new diagnosis, from a patient treated with antithyroid drugs. The CDR3 DNA sequence: TGTGCCAGCAGCTCTTCTATGTTACAGGCTGAAGCTTTCTTT. This codes for CASSSSMLQAEAFF.